This entry lists 28 T cell receptor beta chains sequenced from one sample in a study of glioma-infiltrating T cells after dendritic cell vaccination. The data were produced by immunoSEQ multiplex PCR, yet TCRdb's version contains in-frame clones alone and is incomplete. The table includes around 96,000 clones, 79% detected once. The sequencing used blood, collected before dendritic cell vaccination. The receptor source for this set is a human donor with glioblastoma.

This chain joins TRBV6-1 and TRBJ2-7, with TRBD1 matching over 10 bases. The CDR3 contains 15 residues. The junction had 8 bases not matched to a gene; V was cut back by 5 bases and J by 4 bases. Germline CDR1 and CDR2: MNHNS and SASEGT. The CDR3 bases are TGTGCCAGCAGTTTTTCGACAGGGGGCGGTTACGAGCAGTACTTC. As protein: CASSFSTGGGYEQYF.

The chain uses TRBV7-2 and TRBJ1-5, with TRBD1 matching over 9 bases. Germline lookup yields CDR1 SGHTA and CDR2 FQGNSA. After removal of 1 base from V and 7 bases from J, the junction contained 5 bases not matched to a gene. The CDR3 is made up of 15 amino acids. The CDR3 loop reads CASSLVGTGKQPQHF. CDR3 DNA sequence: TGTGCCAGCAGCTTAGTCGGGACAGGGAAACAGCCCCAGCATTTT.

This clone was counted only a few times. The chain recombines TRBV11-2 with TRBJ2-1; no reliable D call. Trimming shortened V by 3 bases and J by 4 bases, and 7 bases separated the two germline ends. This CDR3 region has 13 residues. The germline CDR1 and CDR2 sequences are SGHAT and FQNNGV. The CDR3 sequence is CASSLGVYNEQFF. The CDR3 DNA follows: TGTGCCAGCAGCTTGGGCGTATACAATGAGCAGTTCTTC. Variable domain in full (rest from reference TRBV11-2 and TRBJ2-1): EAGVAQSPRYKIIEKRQSVAFWCNPISGHATLYWYQQILGQGPKLLIQFQNNGVVDDSQLPKDRFSAERLKGVDSTLKIQPAKLEDSAVYLCASSLGVYNEQFFGPGTRLTVL.

The chain combines TRBV7-2 with TRBJ1-1; D not certain. This CDR3 region has 15 residues. The germline V and J ends were trimmed by 0 bases and 0 bases, with 8 bases remaining between them. Germline V gene lookup returns CDR1 SGHTA and CDR2 FQGNSA. CDR3 sequence: CASSLAPTMNTEAFF. The DNA of the CDR3 is TGTGCCAGCAGCTTAGCACCGACTATGAACACTGAAGCTTTCTTT. The whole variable domain, filled in from reference TRBV7-2 and TRBJ1-1, reads GAGVSQSPSNKVTEKGKDVELRCDPISGHTALYWYRQSLGQGLEFLIYFQGNSAPDKSGLPSDRFSAERTGGSVSTLTIQRTQQEDSAVYLCASSLAPTMNTEAFFGQGTRLTVV.

This rearrangement joins TRBV19 to TRBJ2-7; tentative D call: TRBD2 (6 bases). CDR1 and CDR2 from the germline V gene are LNHDA and SQIVND (reference sequence). The CDR3 spans 13 residues. Between the trimmed V and J ends, which lost 8 bases and 5 bases, there was a span of 16 bases. The chain's CDR3 is CASQDRETHEQYF. DNA of the CDR3: TGTGCCAGTCAGGATCGGGAGACGCACGAGCAGTACTTC.

CDR3: CSVGGDSGYTF. CDR3 coding DNA: TGCAGCGTTGGAGGGGACAGCGGCTACACCTTC. The chain links TRBV29-1 to TRBJ1-2; 7 nucleotides agree with TRBD1. The J segment lost 8 bases and the V segment lost 4 bases, leaving 4 bases of the junction unmatched. The CDR3 extends over 11 amino acids. From germline, CDR1 is SQVTM and CDR2 ANQGSEA.

This clone was found once. J is TRBJ1-4 and V is TRBV9; D unclear. The CDR3 is 19 residues long. In germline, CDR1 is SGDLS, CDR2 YYNGEE. V dropped 3 bases and J dropped 8 bases, with 29 bases sitting between them. The CDR3 is CASSAQANTKEPYKEKLFF. CDR3 bases: TGTGCCAGCAGCGCCCAGGCTAATACCAAGGAACCATACAAGGAAAAACTGTTTTTT.

The rearrangement uses TRBV20-1 and TRBJ2-7; D remains unclear. V was cut by 6 bases and J by 2 bases, with 8 bases left in between. CDR1 is DFQATT and CDR2 is SNEGSKA in the germline V gene (reference sequence). The CDR3 length is 11 residues. CDR3: CSARSPYEQYF. CDR3 DNA sequence: TGCAGTGCCCGGAGTCCCTACGAGCAGTACTTC.

This chain connects TRBV27 to TRBJ2-7; tentatively, D is TRBD1 (5 bases). Germline assignment: CDR1 MNHEY and CDR2 SMNVEV (reference sequence). V dropped 4 bases and J dropped 1 base, with 8 bases sitting between them. The CDR3 contains 13 residues. CDR3 sequence reads: CASSSTVSYEQYF. The DNA of the CDR3 is TGTGCCAGCAGTTCGACAGTTTCCTACGAGCAGTACTTC.

The gene calls are TRBV9 and TRBJ2-1; no reliable D call. The CDR3 contains 15 residues. V gave up 3 bases and J gave up 7 bases, with 17 bases separating them. Germline V gives CDR1 SGDLS, CDR2 YYNGEE. In nucleotides, the CDR3 is TGTGCCAGCAGCGCGTCCCAACTCTCGGGTAATGAGCAGTTCTTC. Its translation: CASSASQLSGNEQFF.

This rearrangement joins TRBV5-1 to TRBJ1-2, with D tentatively TRBD1 (5 bases). CDR3 size: 12 residues. Germline V gene lookup returns CDR1 SGHRS and CDR2 YFSETQ. V gave up 4 bases and J gave up 8 bases, with 12 bases separating them. The CDR3: CASSGDSSGYTF. CDR3 bases: TGCGCCAGCAGCGGAGACAGCAGCGGCTACACCTTC.

This clone was detected a few times. V usage is TRBV30 and J usage is TRBJ2-7; D remains ambiguous. The V end was cut by 0 bases, the J end by 9 bases, with 9 bases between. Germline V lookup: CDR1 GTSNPN, CDR2 SVGIG (reference sequence). This CDR3 spans 11 amino acids. This CDR3 reads CAWSVLDAQYF. CDR3 in DNA: TGTGCCTGGAGTGTACTTGATGCGCAGTACTTC.

This chain connects TRBV11-2 to TRBJ2-3; D not resolved. The CDR3 extends over 14 amino acids. Germline V gene sequence: CDR1 SGHAT, CDR2 FQNNGV. V lost 5 bases to trimming and J lost 1 base, with 10 bases between them. As DNA, the CDR3 is TGTGCCAGCAGCCCGACTGCTGGCACAGATACGCAGTATTTT. Its protein is CASSPTAGTDTQYF.

The chain carries TRBV29-1 and TRBJ2-2; 7 bases fit TRBD1. The V gene end was trimmed by 3 bases and the J gene end by 4 bases; junction bases not matched to a gene: 2. CDR1 is SQVTM, CDR2 ANQGSEA, per germline. The CDR3 runs 13 residues. CDR3 protein: CSVDRGITGELFF. The CDR3 DNA is TGCAGCGTTGACAGGGGGATCACCGGGGAGCTGTTTTTT.

V is TRBV10-2 and J is TRBJ1-1; D call uncertain. In germline, CDR1 is WSHSY, CDR2 SAAADI. The CDR3 contains 13 residues. The germline V and J ends were trimmed by 4 bases and 4 bases, with 10 bases remaining between them. The CDR3 sequence: CASSVELSTEAFF. The CDR3 coding sequence is TGCGCCAGCAGTGTAGAACTAAGCACTGAAGCTTTCTTT.

The chain combines TRBV18 with TRBJ1-5; no definite D call. CDR1 KGHSH and CDR2 LQKENI come from the germline V gene. The CDR3 covers 15 residues. The V end lost 3 bases, the J end lost 2 bases, and 11 bases lay between the germline ends. CDR3 loop: CASSPTADGNQPQHF. The CDR3 nucleotides are TGTGCCAGCTCACCCACTGCGGATGGCAATCAGCCCCAGCATTTT.

The chain links TRBV7-9 to TRBJ2-7; 8 bases map to TRBD2. Germline CDR1 reads SEHNR; CDR2 reads FQNEAQ (reference sequence). This CDR3 has 14 residues. Trimming removed 4 bases from V and 6 bases from J; junction bases left unmatched: 8. This chain's CDR3 is CASSWQRGISEQYF. CDR3 bases: TGTGCCAGCAGCTGGCAGCGGGGGATCTCCGAGCAGTACTTC.

This clone showed up many times. The rearrangement joins TRBV7-3 to TRBJ2-1, with 7 bases fitting TRBD2. This CDR3 is built from 15 residues. Trimming took 5 bases from V and 7 from J; bases not matched to a gene: 11. The germline V gene has CDR1 SGHTA and CDR2 FQGTGA. The CDR3 is CASSRLSAGENEQFF. The CDR3 DNA reads TGTGCCAGCAGCCGGTTATCGGCGGGAGAGAATGAGCAGTTCTTC.

V usage is TRBV30 and J usage is TRBJ1-5; perhaps TRBD1 as D (5 bases). Germline CDR1 GTSNPN, CDR2 SVGIG (reference sequence). CDR3 size: 13 residues. V dropped 5 bases and J dropped 3 bases, with 11 bases sitting between them. The CDR3 DNA is TGTGCCTGGGGGCAGGGATACAATCAGCCCCAGCATTTT. It is translated as CAWGQGYNQPQHF.

This clone has a single count. The chain joins TRBV9 to TRBJ2-5; D is possibly TRBD2 (6 bases). V was clipped by 0 bases and J by 5 bases, with 14 bases between them. The CDR3 sequence is 15 residues long. Germline-derived CDR1 and CDR2 are SGDLS and YYNGEE. The CDR3 is CASSVGLGRSETQYF. The CDR3 nucleotides read TGTGCCAGCAGCGTAGGACTAGGTCGCTCGGAGACCCAGTACTTC.

The V call is TRBV30, the J call TRBJ2-2; possibly TRBD1 for D (5 bases). Germline V CDR1 and CDR2: GTSNPN, SVGIG (reference sequence). With 0 bases removed from V and 7 bases from J, the gap between germline ends came to 6 bases. This CDR3 has 12 residues. CDR3 bases: TGTGCCTGGAGTGTACAGGTCGGGGAGCTGTTTTTT. It specifies CAWSVQVGELFF.

The rearrangement uses TRBV7-9 and TRBJ1-2, with TRBD1 as a possible D gene (5 bases). This CDR3 comprises 15 residues. The germline gives CDR1 SEHNR, CDR2 FQNEAQ (reference sequence). V was cut by 5 bases and J by 5 bases, with 18 bases left in between. For the CDR3, the DNA is TGTGCCAGCAGCCCGCAAGGGGCGGGGGATTATGGCTACACCTTC. It encodes CASSPQGAGDYGYTF.

This rearrangement joins TRBV5-1 to TRBJ2-3; TRBD2 matches 14 bases. J gave up 0 bases and V 3 bases, and 6 bases lay outside the gene matches. Germline CDR1 is SGHRS and CDR2 is YFSETQ. The CDR3 has 18 amino acids. The DNA for the CDR3 is TGCGCCAGCAGCTCTGGACTAGCGGGAGGAGGTAGCACAGATACGCAGTATTTT. Encoded protein: CASSSGLAGGGSTDTQYF.

The chain has TRBV18 and TRBJ2-7, with 7 bases fitting TRBD1. CDR1 and CDR2 (germline): KGHSH, LQKENI. CDR3 length: 14 amino acids. J was trimmed by 2 bases and V by 3 bases; bases with no gene match: 4. The CDR3 spells CASSPRQGPYEQYF. The CDR3 DNA sequence: TGTGCCAGCTCACCGCGACAGGGCCCCTACGAGCAGTACTTC. The whole variable domain, remainder taken from reference TRBV18 and TRBJ2-7, is NAGVMQNPRHLVRRRGQEARLRCSPMKGHSHVYWYRQLPEEGLKFMVYLQKENIIDESGMPKERFSAEFPKEGPSILRIQQVVRGDSAAYFCASSPRQGPYEQYFGPGTRLTVT.

This chain uses TRBV6-5 with TRBJ2-1, with D unclear. Trimming left V 6 bases short and J 9 bases short, with 12 bases between. Germline V gene sequence: CDR1 MNHEY, CDR2 SVGAGI. The CDR3 has 12 residues. Here the CDR3 reads CASRRLNGEQFF. The CDR3 DNA reads as TGTGCCAGCAGACGTCTTAACGGTGAGCAGTTCTTC.

The chain is built from TRBV7-9 and TRBJ2-5; 11 positions match TRBD2. The germline V gene has CDR1 SEHNR and CDR2 FQNEAQ (reference sequence). This CDR3 contains 15 residues. With 5 bases clipped from V and 5 bases from J, the junction kept 7 bases outside the gene matches. The CDR3 sequence: CASSDTSGSGETQYF. For the CDR3, the DNA is TGTGCCAGCAGCGATACTAGCGGGAGTGGGGAGACCCAGTACTTC. The full variable domain, rest sourced from reference TRBV7-9 and TRBJ2-5, is DTGVSQNPRHKITKRGQNVTFRCDPISEHNRLYWYRQTLGQGPEFLTYFQNEAQLEKSRLLSDRFSAERPKGSFSTLEIQRTEQGDSAMYLCASSDTSGSGETQYFGPGTRLLVL.

The chain links TRBV13 to TRBJ2-6; tentative D call: TRBD2 (5 bases). V lost 2 bases and J lost 2, with 7 bases in between. Looked up from germline, CDR1 is PRHDT and CDR2 is FYEKMQ (reference sequence). This CDR3 comprises 15 residues. The CDR3 loop is CASSLRGTGANVLTF. The CDR3 nucleotides read TGTGCCAGCAGCTTACGAGGGACTGGGGCCAACGTCCTGACTTTC.

This chain connects TRBV10-3 to TRBJ1-2; D may be TRBD1 (6 bases). Trimming took 7 bases from V and 5 from J, leaving 11 bases between them. This CDR3 spans 12 amino acids. CDR1 ENHRY and CDR2 SYGVKD come from the germline V gene. The CDR3 sequence: CAITRGGYGYTF. Written as DNA, the CDR3 is TGTGCCATCACCAGGGGTGGGTATGGCTACACCTTC.